One T cell receptor (beta chain) is described in this entry. The data originate from a study of blood T cell repertoires in COVID-19. The wider study: Specimens from acute and convalescent COVID-19 originated in the United States, Italy and Spain.

As processed by the authors: Reference gene primer amplification yielded estimated nucleated cell counts. Clones were read by immunoSEQ multiplex PCR, and TCRdb kept only the in-frame ones, dropping some. V and J calls and clone size are as listed in that table; D and trimming were resolved from the DNA. Here the sample spans some 520,000 clones, 80% to 90% being singletons. The sequenced sample was peripheral blood. The sequence was collected from a man aged 18 to 29 with COVID-19, enrolled during active disease.

The CDR3 loop reads CASSDRGSYNSPLHF. DNA of the CDR3: TGTGCCAGCAGTGATCGGGGTTCCTATAATTCACCCCTCCACTTT. The chain joins TRBV6-1 to TRBJ1-6; D unresolved. The CDR3 is 15 amino acids. The germline gives CDR1 MNHNS, CDR2 SASEGT. V was pared by 3 bases and J by 1 base, with 7 bases between.